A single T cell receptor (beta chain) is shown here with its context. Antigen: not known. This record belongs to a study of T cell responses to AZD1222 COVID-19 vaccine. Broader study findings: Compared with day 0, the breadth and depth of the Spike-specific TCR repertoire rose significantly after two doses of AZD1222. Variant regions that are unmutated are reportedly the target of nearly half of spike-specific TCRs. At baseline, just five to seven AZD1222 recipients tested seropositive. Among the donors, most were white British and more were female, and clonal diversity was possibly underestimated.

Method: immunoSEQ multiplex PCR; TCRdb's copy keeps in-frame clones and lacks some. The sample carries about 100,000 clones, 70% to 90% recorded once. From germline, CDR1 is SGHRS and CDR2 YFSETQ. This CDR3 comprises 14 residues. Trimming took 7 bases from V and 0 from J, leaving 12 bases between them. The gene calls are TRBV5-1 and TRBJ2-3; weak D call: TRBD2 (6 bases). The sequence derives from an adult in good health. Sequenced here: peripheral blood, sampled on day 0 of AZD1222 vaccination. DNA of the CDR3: TGCGCCAGCTCCTGGGCGGGGAGCACAGATACGCAGTATTTT. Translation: CASSWAGSTDTQYF.